Below, 12 T cell receptor beta chains from the same sample are listed, as sequenced in a study of spatial heterogeneity in lung cancer. TCRdb itself ran the 5' RACE reads through MiXCR, one entry per CDR3 protein. The repertoire holds some 70,000 distinct CDR3 sequences, with 13% as singletons. Regarding time point: sample taken at primary tumor resection. Whole RNA was taken from tumor, nontumor lung or frozen PBMC; it was then sequenced unsorted. Here the sequenced sample was PBMCs, taken at surgery. The receptors were sampled from a male donor with early-stage non-small cell lung cancer.

This clonotype occurred a few times. The chain links TRBV30 to TRBJ2-7; D not certain. This CDR3 is 12 amino acids long. Germline CDR1 reads GTSNPN; CDR2 reads SVGIG (reference sequence). Trimming shortened V by 7 bases and J by 4 bases, and 14 bases separated the two germline ends. The CDR3 DNA is TGTGCCTTTCGCCAAGACTCTTACGAGCAGTACTTC. Encoded protein: CAFRQDSYEQYF. The full variable domain, in which reference TRBV30 and TRBJ2-7 provide the parts outside the CDR3, is SQTIHQWPATLVQPVGSPLSLECTVEGTSNPNLYWYRQAAGRGLQLLFYSVGIGQISSEVPQNLSASRPQDRQFILSSKKLLLSDSGFYLCAFRQDSYEQYFGPGTRLTVT.

This clonotype appeared a few times. V and J are TRBV27 and TRBJ2-7; TRBD2 agrees at 11 bases. V was pared by 7 bases and J by 2 bases, with 7 bases of the junction left unmatched. CDR1 is MNHEY and CDR2 is SMNVEV in the germline V gene (reference sequence). CDR3 length equals 15 residues. As DNA, the CDR3 is TGTGCCAGCAACCCCACTAGCGGGAGTACCTACGAGCAGTACTTC. Its translation: CASNPTSGSTYEQYF.

This clonotype was counted only a few times. V is TRBV28 and J is TRBJ2-1; 9 nucleotides match TRBD1. J was trimmed by 9 bases and V by 5 bases; bases with no gene match: 8. Germline CDR1 and CDR2: MDHEN and SYDVKM. This CDR3 region has 14 residues. The CDR3 nucleotides read TGTGCCAGCAGTGGGGGACAGGGCAGCGGTGAGCAGTTCTTC. It yields the protein CASSGGQGSGEQFF.

In this sample, this clonotype turned up a few times. The chain combines TRBV7-8 with TRBJ2-5, with D uncertain. The V end was cut by 3 bases, the J end by 3 bases, with 17 bases between. Germline V lookup: CDR1 SGHVS, CDR2 FQNEAQ. CDR3 length equals 16 residues. The CDR3 sequence is CASSLDMGFTEETQYF. CDR3 coding DNA: TGTGCCAGCAGCTTGGATATGGGGTTTACTGAAGAGACCCAGTACTTC.

In this sample, this clonotype turned up a few times. The rearrangement uses TRBV7-2 and TRBJ2-4; D may correspond to TRBD1 or TRBD2 (5 bases each). V lost 5 bases and J lost 7, with 15 bases in between. The CDR3 runs 14 residues. CDR1 SGHTA and CDR2 FQGNSA come from the germline V gene. CDR3 sequence: CASSPSGWGNIQYF. In nucleotides, the CDR3 is TGTGCCAGCAGCCCCAGCGGTTGGGGGAACATTCAGTACTTC.

V is TRBV7-8 and J is TRBJ2-3; D remains ambiguous. Germline-derived CDR1 and CDR2 are SGHVS and FQNEAQ. V was shortened by 1 base and J by 2 bases, with 10 bases between the two germline ends. The CDR3 has 15 residues. CDR3 region: CASSLVHLNTDTQYF. In DNA, the CDR3 is TGTGCCAGCAGCTTAGTCCATCTTAACACAGATACGCAGTATTTT.

This clonotype occurred a few times. The V gene is TRBV4-3, the J gene TRBJ2-1; D might be TRBD2 (6 bases). The CDR3 is 16 residues long. In germline, CDR1 is LGHNA, CDR2 YSLEER. V was clipped by 3 bases and J by 0 bases, with 12 bases between them. The CDR3 nucleotides are TGCGCCAGCAGCCAGGCCGGGACTGGCTCCTACAATGAGCAGTTCTTC. It yields the protein CASSQAGTGSYNEQFF.

Only a few counts were recorded for this clonotype. This rearrangement joins TRBV7-2 to TRBJ2-1; TRBD2 might be the D (5 bases). Trimming shortened V by 8 bases and J by 5 bases, and 13 bases separated the two germline ends. CDR1 SGHTA and CDR2 FQGNSA come from the germline V gene. This CDR3 has 13 amino acids. The CDR3 here is CASGGAVNNEQFF. CDR3 DNA: TGTGCCAGCGGCGGAGCGGTAAACAATGAGCAGTTCTTC.

The chain has TRBV6-6 and TRBJ1-1; the D is unclear. The CDR3 consists of 12 residues. The germline CDR1 and CDR2 sequences are MNHNY and SVGAGI (reference sequence). V was shortened by 4 bases and J by 6 bases, with 9 bases between the two germline ends. Here the CDR3 reads CASSLENSEAFF. CDR3 DNA: TGTGCCAGCAGTTTGGAAAATTCTGAAGCTTTCTTT.

The gene calls are TRBV5-1 and TRBJ2-5; D possibly uses TRBD1 or TRBD2 (5 bases each). The CDR3 extends over 15 amino acids. From germline, CDR1 is SGHRS and CDR2 YFSETQ. V was pared by 0 bases and J by 5 bases, with 14 bases between. The CDR3 loop reads CASSLGTAGTETQYF. The CDR3 DNA reads TGCGCCAGCAGCTTGGGGACGGCCGGGACGGAGACCCAGTACTTC.

This clonotype was seen a handful of times. The rearrangement joins TRBV28 to TRBJ2-1, with 9 bases aligning to TRBD2. The germline CDR1 and CDR2 sequences are MDHEN and SYDVKM. Losses at the gene ends were 5 bases for V and 1 base for J; bases not matched to a gene: 6. This CDR3 contains 16 residues. The CDR3 DNA sequence: TGTGCCAGCAGTAGCATAGCGGGAGCTTCCTACAATGAGCAGTTCTTC. Amino acid sequence: CASSSIAGASYNEQFF.

The chain joins TRBV20-1 to TRBJ2-7; unclear D gene. CDR1 and CDR2 from the germline V gene are DFQATT and SNEGSKA (reference sequence). There are 12 residues in the CDR3. The V gene lost 5 bases and the J gene lost 2 bases, with 10 bases spanning the gap. CDR3 sequence (DNA): TGCAGTGCTCTTACATCTACCTACGAGCAGTACTTC. Encoded protein: CSALTSTYEQYF.